The 5 T cell receptor beta chains listed next were all sequenced from one sample in a study of T cells in Graves' hyperthyroidism and ophthalmopathy. Regions amplified from RNA transcripts were the TCR beta CDR3 regions. The HTBI primer set served for first-round RT-PCR of the TCR CDR3. MiXCR, run by TCRdb on the multiplex PCR reads, gives a single entry per CDR3 protein. Among 640,000 or so distinct CDR3 sequences listed, 13% to 15% were seen once. Sequencing was performed on blood. The receptors were gathered from a woman aged 18 to 35 with Graves' ophthalmopathy.

In its sample, this clonotype was seen a few times. This chain links TRBV19 with TRBJ1-1; maybe TRBD1 (6 bases). Germline assignment: CDR1 LNHDA and CDR2 SQIVND (reference sequence). The ends were cut back, 1 base at V and 0 bases at J, with 15 bases in the middle. This CDR3 has 17 amino acids. The CDR3 DNA reads TGTGCCAGTAGTATAGCCATGGGGGGCCGGTTGAACACTGAAGCTTTCTTT. Translated, it gives CASSIAMGGRLNTEAFF.

The table lists this clonotype with many counts. The chain combines TRBV30 with TRBJ1-6, with TRBD1 matching 10 bases. With V trimmed by 1 base and J by 10 bases, 10 bases remained unmatched. The CDR3 consists of 16 residues. The germline gives CDR1 GTSNPN, CDR2 SVGIG (reference sequence). The CDR3: CAWSDWTGGGRSPLHF. DNA for the CDR3: TGTGCCTGGAGTGATTGGACAGGGGGTGGTAGGTCACCCCTCCACTTT.

This clonotype has at least ten counts. The chain uses TRBV5-1 and TRBJ1-2; 7 bases match TRBD1. There are 15 residues in the CDR3. V shed 5 bases, J shed 2 bases, and the junction held 9 bases outside the gene matches. Germline values: CDR1 SGHRS, CDR2 YFSETQ. CDR3 in DNA: TGCGCCAGCAGGAGGTTAGCGGGACAGAACTATGGCTACACCTTC. Translation: CASRRLAGQNYGYTF. Full variable domain (outside the CDR3, taken from reference TRBV5-1 and TRBJ1-2): KAGVTQTPRYLIKTRGQQVTLSCSPISGHRSVSWYQQTPGQGLQFLFEYFSETQRNKGNFPGRFSGRQFSNSRSEMNVSTLELGDSALYLCASRRLAGQNYGYTFGSGTRLTVV.

This clonotype was observed at least ten times. The V call is TRBV24-1, the J call TRBJ1-5; TRBD1 might be the D (6 bases). Germline V gene lookup returns CDR1 KGHDR and CDR2 SFDVKD. This CDR3 has 14 residues. The V end lost 7 bases, the J end lost 6 bases, and 15 bases lay between the germline ends. In DNA form, the CDR3 reads TGTGCCACCAGCCTCAGGGGTTTGGGTCAGCCCCAGCATTTT. Translating gives CATSLRGLGQPQHF.

This clonotype was counted many times. The V and J genes are TRBV6-1 and TRBJ1-5; no definite D call. V lost 6 bases and J lost 1, with 10 bases in between. Germline V gives CDR1 MNHNS, CDR2 SASEGT. There are 14 residues in the CDR3. In DNA, the CDR3 is TGTGCCAGCAGGTTGGGGAAAAGCAATCAGCCCCAGCATTTT. Protein: CASRLGKSNQPQHF.